This T cell receptor beta chain was identified in a study of T cells in Graves' hyperthyroidism and ophthalmopathy. Patients having uncontrolled infection, another autoimmune disease, pregnancy or lactation were not included. It was RNA transcripts that yielded the amplified TCR beta CDR3 regions. An initial round of RT-PCR targeting the TCR CDR3 relied on the HTBI primer set. Using its own MiXCR run on the multiplex PCR reads, TCRdb lists one record per CDR3 protein. The sample includes hundreds of thousands of distinct CDR3 sequences, roughly 15% of them seen just once. The CDR3 loop spans 15 amino acids. CDR1 is SEHNR, CDR2 FQNEAQ, per germline (reference sequence). V lost 1 base, J lost 5 bases, and 14 bases lay in between. Findings and caveats of the study: A model of 13 V-J features distinguished ophthalmopathy from stable hyperthyroidism. Most expanded thyroid clonotypes above 0.001 also appeared in blood. Ophthalmopathy, which appeared later, was predicted by the model a median around 6.5 months before onset.

Regarding this clonotype: Its antigen is currently unknown.

The chain links TRBV7-9 to TRBJ1-2; D unresolved. The sample consisted of blood. The clonotype was recovered from a woman between 18 and 29 years old with Graves' hyperthyroidism. The DNA of the CDR3 is TGTGCCAGCAGCTTAGGGGCGGGGTACAATTATGGCTACACCTTC. Protein sequence: CASSLGAGYNYGYTF.